These T cell receptor beta chains were read from a single sample in a study of PD-L1 blockade in urothelial cancer. The data were produced by immunoSEQ multiplex PCR, yet TCRdb's version contains in-frame clones alone and is incomplete. The data contain tens of thousands of clones, 70% to 80% of them seen just once; the ten biggest clones take up about 3%. The input for sequencing was PBMCs, taken around atezolizumab (anti-PD-L1) treatment. The receptors shown here come from a man between 65 and 85 years old with urothelial cancer. CDR3s include the opening cysteine and the closing phenylalanine or tryptophan. Each record gives: D gene, V gene, clone size, J gene, CDR3 DNA, CDR3 protein. A D gene is named only where the DNA matches it firmly. Clone size appears in some rows only: once, few, many, or a class for an expanded clone.

D gene: -
V gene: TRBV9
clone size: -
J gene: TRBJ2-3
CDR3 DNA: TGTGCCAGCAGCGTCCTCCCGGGCCCCGGGGCAGATACGCAGTATTTT
CDR3 protein: CASSVLPGPGADTQYF

D gene: -
V gene: TRBV7-2
clone size: few
J gene: TRBJ1-1
CDR3 DNA: TGTGCCAGCAGCTTGGATAGGAGCGCTGAAGCTTTCTTT
CDR3 protein: CASSLDRSAEAFF

D gene: -
V gene: TRBV27
clone size: -
J gene: TRBJ1-3
CDR3 DNA: TGTGCCAGCAGTTTAACTGGGGGGAGCGGAAACACCATATATTTT
CDR3 protein: CASSLTGGSGNTIYF

D gene: -
V gene: TRBV5-1
clone size: -
J gene: TRBJ2-4
CDR3 DNA: TGCGCCAGCAGCTTGATTAGCGCAGAAGGGATTCAGTACTTC
CDR3 protein: CASSLISAEGIQYF

D gene: TRBD2
V gene: TRBV7-2
clone size: -
J gene: TRBJ2-7
CDR3 DNA: TGTGCCAGCAGCACGGGGCTAGCGGGAGCCGAGCAGTACTTC
CDR3 protein: CASSTGLAGAEQYF

D gene: TRBD2
V gene: TRBV19
clone size: -
J gene: TRBJ2-7
CDR3 DNA: TGTGCCAGTAGTGCCCTAGCGGGAGAATACTACGAGCAGTACTTC
CDR3 protein: CASSALAGEYYEQYF

D gene: TRBD1
V gene: TRBV18
clone size: once
J gene: TRBJ2-1
CDR3 DNA: TGTGCCAGCTCACCTCTCGTAAGGGACAGTGGTTTTAGCTCCTACAATGAGCAGTTCTTC
CDR3 protein: CASSPLVRDSGFSSYNEQFF

D gene: TRBD1
V gene: TRBV7-2
clone size: -
J gene: TRBJ1-4
CDR3 DNA: TGTGCCAGCAGCCAGACAGGGGGACGTGAAAAACTGTTTTTT
CDR3 protein: CASSQTGGREKLFF

D gene: TRBD2
V gene: TRBV11-3
clone size: once
J gene: TRBJ2-5
CDR3 DNA: TGTGCCAGCAGCCCACTAGCGGGAGAGGAGACCCAGTACTTC
CDR3 protein: CASSPLAGEETQYF

D gene: -
V gene: TRBV5-1
clone size: medium-sized
J gene: TRBJ2-2
CDR3 DNA: TGCGCCAGCAGCCTGCCGACGAGGGCGGTGAACACCGGGGAGCTGTTTTTT
CDR3 protein: CASSLPTRAVNTGELFF

D gene: -
V gene: TRBV4-2
clone size: -
J gene: TRBJ2-3
CDR3 DNA: TGTGCCAGCAGCCGTCTTCTCACAGATACGCAGTATTTT
CDR3 protein: CASSRLLTDTQYF

D gene: -
V gene: TRBV7-2
clone size: -
J gene: TRBJ1-1
CDR3 DNA: TGTGCCAGCAGCCCCCAGACCCTCGGGAGTACTGAAGCTTTCTTT
CDR3 protein: CASSPQTLGSTEAFF

D gene: TRBD1
V gene: TRBV19
clone size: -
J gene: TRBJ1-6
CDR3 DNA: TGTGCCAGTAGTATGGGAGGACAGGGGAACTCACCCCTCCACTTT
CDR3 protein: CASSMGGQGNSPLHF

D gene: TRBD2
V gene: TRBV7-2
clone size: once
J gene: TRBJ2-1
CDR3 DNA: TGTGCCAGCAGCTTAGTAGCGGGGGGGCTAACCTACAATGAGCAGTTCTTC
CDR3 protein: CASSLVAGGLTYNEQFF

D gene: -
V gene: TRBV5-1
clone size: -
J gene: TRBJ2-3
CDR3 DNA: TGCGCCAGCAGCTCAAGACGCGGGACCTATCCCGGAGATACGCAGTATTTT
CDR3 protein: CASSSRRGTYPGDTQYF

D gene: TRBD1
V gene: TRBV6-5
clone size: few
J gene: TRBJ1-2
CDR3 DNA: TGTGCCAGCAGTCAACCTGGGACAGCCCGCTATGGCTACACCTTC
CDR3 protein: CASSQPGTARYGYTF

D gene: -
V gene: TRBV11-2
clone size: -
J gene: TRBJ2-3
CDR3 DNA: TGTGCCAGCAGCATAACTAGGCCGACAGATACGCAGTATTTT
CDR3 protein: CASSITRPTDTQYF

D gene: -
V gene: TRBV11-2
clone size: few
J gene: TRBJ1-1
CDR3 DNA: TGTGCCAGCAGCTCTCGAGGTGACGGAATGAACACTGAAGCTTTCTTT
CDR3 protein: CASSSRGDGMNTEAFF

D gene: -
V gene: TRBV27
clone size: few
J gene: TRBJ1-1
CDR3 DNA: TGTGCCAGCAGTTTAAGACAGCTCACTGAAGCTTTCTTT
CDR3 protein: CASSLRQLTEAFF

D gene: TRBD1
V gene: TRBV5-1
clone size: once
J gene: TRBJ1-2
CDR3 DNA: TGCGCCAGCAGCCCAAATACCAGGGGGAGAGCTAACTATGGCTACACCTTC
CDR3 protein: CASSPNTRGRANYGYTF

D gene: TRBD1
V gene: TRBV4-3
clone size: -
J gene: TRBJ2-3
CDR3 DNA: TGCGCCAGCAGCCGGGGACAGGGTGGAGATACGCAGTATTTT
CDR3 protein: CASSRGQGGDTQYF

D gene: -
V gene: TRBV20-1
clone size: -
J gene: TRBJ1-1
CDR3 DNA: TGCAGTGCTCCTCGGGCTTTCTTT
CDR3 protein: CSAPRAFF

D gene: -
V gene: TRBV2
clone size: -
J gene: TRBJ1-5
CDR3 DNA: TGTGCCAGCCGGGAGGGATCCAATCAGCCCCAGCATTTT
CDR3 protein: CASREGSNQPQHF

D gene: TRBD2
V gene: TRBV28
clone size: few
J gene: TRBJ2-7
CDR3 DNA: TGTGCCGTTTTTGGGGGGGTCGGTACCTACGAGCAGTACTTC
CDR3 protein: CAVFGGVGTYEQYF

D gene: TRBD1
V gene: TRBV28
clone size: -
J gene: TRBJ2-7
CDR3 DNA: TGTGCCAGCAGTTTATACAGGGGGCTGAGTTCCTACGAGCAGTACTTC
CDR3 protein: CASSLYRGLSSYEQYF

D gene: -
V gene: TRBV11-1
clone size: -
J gene: TRBJ2-4
CDR3 DNA: TGTGCCAGCAGTCCATCGCGCCCGTATCAGTACTTC
CDR3 protein: CASSPSRPYQYF

D gene: TRBD1
V gene: TRBV15
clone size: -
J gene: TRBJ1-2
CDR3 DNA: TGTGCCACCAGCGCCGTCCAGGGGGCCTATGGCTACACCTTC
CDR3 protein: CATSAVQGAYGYTF

D gene: TRBD2
V gene: TRBV7-3
clone size: -
J gene: TRBJ2-1
CDR3 DNA: TGTGCCAGCAGCTTAAGAGTAGCGGGAGGTTCGAATGAGCAGTTCTTC
CDR3 protein: CASSLRVAGGSNEQFF

D gene: -
V gene: TRBV4-2
clone size: -
J gene: TRBJ2-2
CDR3 DNA: TGTGCCAGCAGCCAAGGACTAGTTTACACCGGGGAGCTGTTTTTT
CDR3 protein: CASSQGLVYTGELFF

D gene: TRBD1
V gene: TRBV25-1
clone size: once
J gene: TRBJ1-2
CDR3 DNA: TGTGCCAGCAGCAGGGGGCAAAACTATGGCTACACCTTC
CDR3 protein: CASSRGQNYGYTF

D gene: -
V gene: TRBV19
clone size: -
J gene: TRBJ2-1
CDR3 DNA: TGTGCCAGTAGTAGGGAAAGCGGCTCCTACAATGAGCAGTTCTTC
CDR3 protein: CASSRESGSYNEQFF

D gene: TRBD1
V gene: TRBV5-1
clone size: once
J gene: TRBJ2-3
CDR3 DNA: TGCGCCAGCAGCCCTGGACAGGTCGGGGCAGATACGCAGTATTTT
CDR3 protein: CASSPGQVGADTQYF

D gene: TRBD1
V gene: TRBV6-5
clone size: -
J gene: TRBJ2-1
CDR3 DNA: TGTGCCAGCAGCCCCCGGGACAGGCAGTACAATGAGCAGTTCTTC
CDR3 protein: CASSPRDRQYNEQFF

D gene: TRBD2
V gene: TRBV7-3
clone size: once
J gene: TRBJ2-7
CDR3 DNA: TGTGCCAGCAGCCTAGGGAGGGGCTACGAGCAGTACTTC
CDR3 protein: CASSLGRGYEQYF

D gene: -
V gene: TRBV12-5
clone size: -
J gene: TRBJ2-5
CDR3 DNA: TGTGCTAGTGGTGGCGGGACCCAGTACTTC
CDR3 protein: CASGGGTQYF

D gene: -
V gene: TRBV30
clone size: -
J gene: TRBJ2-1
CDR3 DNA: TGTGCCTGGACTAGCAGCTCCTACAATGAGCAGTTCTTC
CDR3 protein: CAWTSSSYNEQFF

D gene: -
V gene: TRBV18
clone size: -
J gene: TRBJ2-5
CDR3 DNA: TGTGCCAGCTCCAGGGGGGTCCGAGAGACCCAGTACTTC
CDR3 protein: CASSRGVRETQYF

D gene: TRBD1
V gene: TRBV18
clone size: -
J gene: TRBJ1-2
CDR3 DNA: TGTGCCAGCTCACCGGAAGAAGGGACAGGGAGATATGGCTACACCTTC
CDR3 protein: CASSPEEGTGRYGYTF

D gene: TRBD1
V gene: TRBV6-1
clone size: -
J gene: TRBJ2-7
CDR3 DNA: TGTGCCAGCAGTGAACCCGGGACAGGGGCCTACGAGCAGTACTTC
CDR3 protein: CASSEPGTGAYEQYF

D gene: -
V gene: TRBV16
clone size: -
J gene: TRBJ2-7
CDR3 DNA: TGTGCCAGCAGCCAAAGTTCTAGGGGAAACTACGAGCAGTACTTC
CDR3 protein: CASSQSSRGNYEQYF

D gene: TRBD1
V gene: TRBV18
clone size: few
J gene: TRBJ2-7
CDR3 DNA: TGTGCCAGCTCACGGGGGGGGACAGGGATCCCCTACGAGCAGTACTTC
CDR3 protein: CASSRGGTGIPYEQYF